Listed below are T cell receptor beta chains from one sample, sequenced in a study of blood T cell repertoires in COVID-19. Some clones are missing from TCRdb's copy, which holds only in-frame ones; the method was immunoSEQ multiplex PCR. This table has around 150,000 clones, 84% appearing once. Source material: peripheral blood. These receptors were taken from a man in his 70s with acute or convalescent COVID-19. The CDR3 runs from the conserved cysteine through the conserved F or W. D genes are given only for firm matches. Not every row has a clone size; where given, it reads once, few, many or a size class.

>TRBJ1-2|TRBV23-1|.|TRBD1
TGCGCCAGCAGTCCTCCGACTGCCGACAGGGCGGACGGCTACACCTTC
CASSPPTADRADGYTF
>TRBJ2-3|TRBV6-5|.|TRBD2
TGTGCCAGCAGCCCGACTAGCGGCTACACAGATACGCAGTATTTT
CASSPTSGYTDTQYF
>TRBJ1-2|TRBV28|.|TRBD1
TGTGCCAGCAGTCGCCGGGACAGGGTGGACTATGGCTACACCTTC
CASSRRDRVDYGYTF
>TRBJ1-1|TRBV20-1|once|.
TGCAGTGCTAGTATCGGGGGGCGAAACACTGAAGCTTTCTTT
CSASIGGRNTEAFF
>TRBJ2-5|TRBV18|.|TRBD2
TGTGCCAGCTCCCTTCAGCCTCTAGCGGGAGGCCAAGAGACCCAGTACTTC
CASSLQPLAGGQETQYF
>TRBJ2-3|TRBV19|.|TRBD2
TGTGCCAGTAGTATCCAGCGGGGGGCTACAGATACGCAGTATTTT
CASSIQRGATDTQYF
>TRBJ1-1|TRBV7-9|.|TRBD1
TGTGCCAGCAGCTTAGGCCGGGACAGACCCCGTGAAGCTTTCTTT
CASSLGRDRPREAFF
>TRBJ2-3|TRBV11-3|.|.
TGTGCCAGCAGCCCTAGCCGCGCGTCAGATACGCAGTATTTT
CASSPSRASDTQYF
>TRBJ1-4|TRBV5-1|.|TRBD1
TGCGCCAGCAAGAGAGGGGGCGCATCGGAGGATGAAAAACTGTTTTTT
CASKRGGASEDEKLFF
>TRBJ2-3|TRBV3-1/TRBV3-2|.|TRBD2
TGTGCCAGCAGCCAAGATTCTAGCGGGGCCACAGATACGCAGTATTTT
CASSQDSSGATDTQYF
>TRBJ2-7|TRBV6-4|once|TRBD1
TGTGCCAGCAGTGGGGGGACTCGGACAGGGTCTTTGGACTACGAGCAGTACTTC
CASSGGTRTGSLDYEQYF
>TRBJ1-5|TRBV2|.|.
TGTGCCAGCGGCATCCAGCCCCAGCATTTT
CASGIQPQHF
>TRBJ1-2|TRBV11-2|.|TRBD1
TGTGCCAGCAGCGTAGGGGGCGACTATGGCTACACCTTC
CASSVGGDYGYTF
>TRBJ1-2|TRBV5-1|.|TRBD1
TGCGCCAGCAGCATCGGACAGGCTACGGTCTATGGCTACACCTTC
CASSIGQATVYGYTF
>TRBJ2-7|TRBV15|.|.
TGTGCCACCAGCAGGGGATCGTCGAGGGATACCTACGAGCAGTACTTC
CATSRGSSRDTYEQYF
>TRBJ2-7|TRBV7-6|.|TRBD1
TGTGCCAGCAGCAATCAAGGGACAGGATTCTCCTACGAGCAGTACTTC
CASSNQGTGFSYEQYF
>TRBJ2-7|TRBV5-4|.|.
TGTGCCAGCAGCCCGCCCGGGACCTACGAGCAGTACTTC
CASSPPGTYEQYF
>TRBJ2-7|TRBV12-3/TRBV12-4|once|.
TGTGCCAGCAGCCTCGGACAGTTTAACGAGCAGTACTTC
CASSLGQFNEQYF
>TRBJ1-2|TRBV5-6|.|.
TGTGCCAGCAGCCCCCCTTGGGAGGGTACGGGTGGCTACACCTTC
CASSPPWEGTGGYTF
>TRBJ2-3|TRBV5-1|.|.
TGCGCCAGCAGCTTGGGAGGGTTGACAGATACGCAGTATTTT
CASSLGGLTDTQYF
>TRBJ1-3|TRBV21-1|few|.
TGTGCCAGACGTTCAGGGCCCGGACCTCGAAACACCATATATTTT
CARRSGPGPRNTIYF
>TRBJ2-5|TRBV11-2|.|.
TGTGCCAGCAGCTTACCTCAGGGGACCCAGTACTTC
CASSLPQGTQYF
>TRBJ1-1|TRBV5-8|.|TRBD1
TGTGCCAGCAGCAAGGACAGGGCGAACACTGAAGCTTTCTTT
CASSKDRANTEAFF
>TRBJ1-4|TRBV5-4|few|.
TGTGCCAGCAGCCGTCCCGGGACTGGGAGTGAAAAACTGTTTTTT
CASSRPGTGSEKLFF
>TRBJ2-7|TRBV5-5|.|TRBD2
TGTGCCAGCAGCTTCTTATTAGCGGGATCACACGAGCAGTACTTC
CASSFLLAGSHEQYF
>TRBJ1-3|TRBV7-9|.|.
TGTGCCAGCAGCACACAGGGAAACACCATATATTTT
CASSTQGNTIYF
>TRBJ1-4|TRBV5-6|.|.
TGTGCCAGCAGCTTGGACAGGGACACAACTAATGAAAAACTGTTTTTT
CASSLDRDTTNEKLFF
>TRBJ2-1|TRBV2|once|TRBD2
TGTGCCAGCAGTGAAGGGGCGGGAGGGCTGCCCAATGAGCAGTTCTTC
CASSEGAGGLPNEQFF
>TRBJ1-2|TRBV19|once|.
TGTGCCAGTACCTCGGGACCCGACCCGGGGGAGAACTATGGCTACACCTTC
CASTSGPDPGENYGYTF
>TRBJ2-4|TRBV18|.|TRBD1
TGTGCCAGCTGGGACAGGGCCAAAAACATTCAGTACTTC
CASWDRAKNIQYF